Sequencing of this T cell receptor beta chain was carried out in a study of technical replicates of blood from a handful of donors. Worth noting for this clone: At one end, the junction sequence differs from germline, possibly due to a read error.

Data came from immunoSEQ multiplex PCR; TCRdb stores just in-frame clones and leaves some out. The sample lists about 56,000 clones, around 93% occurring once. The CDR3 has 11 amino acids. Germline CDR1 reads DFQATT; CDR2 reads SNEGSKA (reference sequence). Sequenced sample: PBMCs. J is TRBJ2-7 and V is TRBV20-1; 7 bases agree with TRBD1. This receptor was taken from a human donor in good health. Some clones in this sample may be carry-over from other donors' samples. CDR3: CSATRDRVWYF. As DNA, the CDR3 is TGCAGCGCTACTCGTGACAGGGTTTGGTACTTC.